This record concerns one T cell receptor (beta chain) sequence. This clone may be a read error of a much larger clone one base away. Here the CDR3 omits its conserved ending phenylalanine or tryptophan, so a read error is the likely source. RNA transcripts were the template for amplifying TCR beta CDR3 regions. First-round RT-PCR with HTBI primers amplified the TCR CDR3 region. TCRdb redid the calling of the multiplex PCR reads with MiXCR, one entry per CDR3 protein. The repertoire holds around 600,000 distinct CDR3 sequences, with 45% as singletons. These data come from a study of T cells in Graves' hyperthyroidism and ophthalmopathy. The CDR3 extends over 14 amino acids. The germline V gene has CDR1 ENHRY and CDR2 SYGVKD. V trimming: 10 bases; J trimming: 5 bases; junction bases outside the gene matches: 12.

The sequence was collected from an adult man with Graves' disease, either hyperthyroidism or ophthalmopathy (not recorded which). V and J are TRBV10-3 and TRBJ1-1; 8 nucleotides match TRBD1. Sequencing input: peripheral blood or thyroid tissue (not recorded which). The CDR3 protein is CATAVDRASTEAFL. In nucleotides, the CDR3 is TGTGCCACCGCCGTGGACAGGGCCAGTACTGAAGCTTTCCTT.